This entry features one T cell receptor beta chain sequence. Its antigen is still unknown. Patients counted as stable if ophthalmopathy did not develop within 18 months. These data originate in a study of T cells in Graves' hyperthyroidism and ophthalmopathy. CDR1 SGDLS and CDR2 YYNGEE come from the germline V gene. V shed 4 bases and J 5 bases; nucleotides not matched to a gene: 9. There are 17 residues in the CDR3. Points from the study as a whole: Separating ophthalmopathy from stable hyperthyroidism was achieved by a 13 V-J model. Most thyroid clonotypes that were expanded above 0.001 also turned up in blood.

Amplified regions were TCR beta CDR3 sequences from RNA transcripts. HTBI primers were employed in a first-round RT-PCR of the TCR CDR3. TCRdb re-called the multiplex PCR reads with MiXCR, one entry per CDR3 protein. The sample contains a few hundred thousand distinct CDR3 sequences, around 46% of which appear only once. The chain has TRBV9 and TRBJ2-7; 16 bases agree with TRBD2. Sequences were obtained from peripheral blood or thyroid tissue (not recorded which). The TCR sequence derives from a woman younger than 30 with Graves' hyperthyroidism. The CDR3 is CASSSPGTSGRVDEQYF. The CDR3 DNA is TGTGCCAGCAGCTCACCCGGGACTAGCGGGAGGGTTGACGAGCAGTACTTC.